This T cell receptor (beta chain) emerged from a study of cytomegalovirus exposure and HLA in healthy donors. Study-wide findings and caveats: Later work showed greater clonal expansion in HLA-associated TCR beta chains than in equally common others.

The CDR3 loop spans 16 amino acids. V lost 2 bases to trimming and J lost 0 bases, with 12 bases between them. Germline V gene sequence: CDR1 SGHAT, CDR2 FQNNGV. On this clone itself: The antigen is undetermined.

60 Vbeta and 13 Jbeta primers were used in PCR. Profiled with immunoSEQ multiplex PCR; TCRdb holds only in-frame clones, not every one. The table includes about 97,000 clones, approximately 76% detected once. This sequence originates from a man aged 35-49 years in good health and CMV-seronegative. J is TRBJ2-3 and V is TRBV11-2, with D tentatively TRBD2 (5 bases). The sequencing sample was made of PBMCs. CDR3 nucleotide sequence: TGTGCCAGCAGCTTACTAATAGCGCCTAGCACAGATACGCAGTATTTT. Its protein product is CASSLLIAPSTDTQYF. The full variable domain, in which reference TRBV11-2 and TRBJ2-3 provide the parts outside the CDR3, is EAGVAQSPRYKIIEKRQSVAFWCNPISGHATLYWYQQILGQGPKLLIQFQNNGVVDDSQLPKDRFSAERLKGVDSTLKIQPAKLEDSAVYLCASSLLIAPSTDTQYFGPGTRLTVL.